Below are 27 T cell receptor beta chains sequenced from a single sample in a study of blood T cell repertoires in COVID-19. Measured with immunoSEQ multiplex PCR; TCRdb has only the in-frame clones, and not every one. Seen here are around 220,000 clones, almost 90% observed once, and the top ten hold roughly 1.5%. The sample was peripheral blood. All receptors come from a young man with active or convalescent COVID-19.

V is TRBV28 and J is TRBJ2-7; tentatively, D is TRBD1 (6 bases). This CDR3 comprises 14 residues. Germline V gene data show CDR1 as MDHEN and CDR2 as SYDVKM. Trimming shortened V by 3 bases and J by 3 bases, and 12 bases separated the two germline ends. CDR3 bases: TGTGCCAGCAGTTTGACAGGTTACTACTACGAGCAGTACTTC. It codes for CASSLTGYYYEQYF.

This clone was detected only once. The genes are TRBV28 and TRBJ1-1; maybe TRBD1 (6 bases). This CDR3 has 16 amino acids. With 3 bases removed from V and 3 bases from J, the gap between germline ends came to 17 bases. The germline V gene has CDR1 MDHEN and CDR2 SYDVKM. The CDR3: CASSFGSWGRDTEAFF. Written as DNA, the CDR3 is TGTGCCAGCAGTTTCGGCTCTTGGGGGCGGGACACTGAAGCTTTCTTT.

V gene TRBV5-1 combines with J gene TRBJ1-4; TRBD1 agrees at 7 bases. CDR3 length: 17 residues. Per the germline V gene, CDR1 is SGHRS and CDR2 is YFSETQ. The V gene end was trimmed by 2 bases and the J gene end by 2 bases; junction bases not matched to a gene: 9. This chain's CDR3 is CASSFATGESTNEKLFF. The CDR3, as DNA: TGCGCCAGCAGCTTCGCCACAGGGGAATCGACTAATGAAAAACTGTTTTTT. The whole variable domain, filled in from reference TRBV5-1 and TRBJ1-4, reads KAGVTQTPRYLIKTRGQQVTLSCSPISGHRSVSWYQQTPGQGLQFLFEYFSETQRNKGNFPGRFSGRQFSNSRSEMNVSTLELGDSALYLCASSFATGESTNEKLFFGSGTQLSVL.

This clone has just one count. The chain joins TRBV11-2 to TRBJ1-6; 8 positions match TRBD1. Trimming removed 7 bases from V and 10 bases from J; junction bases left unmatched: 12. The CDR3 is 15 residues long. CDR1 and CDR2 from the germline V gene are SGHAT and FQNNGV. CDR3 sequence: CASTFTGTGTSPLHF. Written as DNA, the CDR3 is TGTGCCAGCACCTTTACCGGGACAGGAACGTCACCCCTCCACTTT.

The CDR3 coding sequence is TGTGCCAGCTCACCACTGCGGGGGCTTTCATATGGCTACACCTTC. It translates to CASSPLRGLSYGYTF. This chain links TRBV18 with TRBJ1-2; tentative D call: TRBD1 (6 bases). CDR3 length: 15 residues. Germline loops: CDR1 KGHSH, CDR2 LQKENI. Trimming removed 1 base from V and 5 bases from J, with 14 bases in between. The variable domain in full, with the rest retrieved from reference TRBV18 and TRBJ1-2, is NAGVMQNPRHLVRRRGQEARLRCSPMKGHSHVYWYRQLPEEGLKFMVYLQKENIIDESGMPKERFSAEFPKEGPSILRIQQVVRGDSAAYFCASSPLRGLSYGYTFGSGTRLTVV.

The gene calls are TRBV25-1 and TRBJ2-1; weak D call: TRBD1 (6 bases). This CDR3 spans 14 amino acids. Trimming left V 2 bases short and J 4 bases short, with 9 bases between. Germline V CDR1 and CDR2: MGHDK, SYGVNS. The CDR3 loop is CASSEPDRYNEQFF. The CDR3 DNA sequence: TGTGCCAGCAGTGAACCTGACAGGTACAATGAGCAGTTCTTC.

In this sample, this clone turned up once. The chain is built from TRBV7-6 and TRBJ2-1; 10 nucleotides agree with TRBD2. The V gene's germline CDR1 is SGHVS and CDR2 FNYEAQ. The trim removed 5 bases at V and 4 bases at J, leaving 8 bases unmatched. The CDR3 contains 16 residues. CDR3 nucleotide sequence: TGTGCCAGCAGCCCAGAGGCTAGCGGGGGTTACAATGAGCAGTTCTTC. Protein: CASSPEASGGYNEQFF. The complete variable domain, with remaining parts taken from reference TRBV7-6 and TRBJ2-1, reads GAGVSQSPRYKVTKRGQDVALRCDPISGHVSLYWYRQALGQGPEFLTYFNYEAQQDKSGLPNDRFSAERPEGSISTLTIQRTEQRDSAMYRCASSPEASGGYNEQFFGPGTRLTVL.

The chain has TRBV7-9 and TRBJ2-7, with 7 nucleotides matching TRBD2. The CDR3 is 15 residues long. J lost 4 bases, V lost 4 bases, and 10 bases had no gene match. Germline V gene lookup returns CDR1 SEHNR and CDR2 FQNEAQ (reference sequence). The CDR3 DNA reads as TGTGCCAGCAGCTCGGGCCTCGGGGGGTATTACGAGCAGTACTTC. Protein product: CASSSGLGGYYEQYF.

The gene calls are TRBV5-6 and TRBJ1-3; TRBD1 agrees at 8 bases. The germline V gene encodes CDR1 SGHDT and CDR2 YYEEEE. Losses at the gene ends were 4 bases for V and 0 bases for J; bases not matched to a gene: 3. This CDR3 comprises 15 residues. In nucleotides, the CDR3 is TGTGCCAGCAGCCGCGGGACAGGCTCTGGAAACACCATATATTTT. The encoded protein is CASSRGTGSGNTIYF.

V is TRBV28 and J is TRBJ2-3; 10 nucleotides match TRBD2. The CDR3 runs to 17 residues. V shed 6 bases and J 0 bases; nucleotides not matched to a gene: 9. Germline V lookup: CDR1 MDHEN, CDR2 SYDVKM. Here the CDR3 reads CASSYHSAGGSTDTQYF. In DNA, the CDR3 is TGTGCCAGCAGCTACCATTCAGCGGGGGGGAGCACAGATACGCAGTATTTT.

The chain carries TRBV2 and TRBJ1-5, with a tentative D call TRBD1 (6 bases). CDR1 and CDR2 from the germline V gene are SNHLY and FYNNEI. CDR3 length: 16 amino acids. Trimming stripped 6 bases from V and 0 bases from J, with 15 bases between. The CDR3 nucleotides are TGTGCCAGCAGGGCCCGACAGGCCGATAGCAATCAGCCCCAGCATTTT. It specifies CASRARQADSNQPQHF. The full variable domain, in which reference TRBV2 and TRBJ1-5 provide the parts outside the CDR3, is EPEVTQTPSHQVTQMGQEVILRCVPISNHLYFYWYRQILGQKVEFLVSFYNNEISEKSEIFDDQFSVERPDGSNFTLKIRSTKLEDSAMYFCASRARQADSNQPQHFGDGTRLSIL.

The CDR3 loop reads CASSALAGGSDEQYF. CDR3 DNA: TGTGCCAGCAGCGCCCTAGCGGGAGGTTCCGACGAGCAGTACTTC. The J gene is TRBJ2-7, the V gene TRBV9, with 11 bases lining up with TRBD2. There are 15 residues in the CDR3. Germline CDR1 reads SGDLS; CDR2 reads YYNGEE. V gave up 3 bases and J gave up 5 bases; unmatched junction bases: 7.

V is TRBV5-6 and J is TRBJ1-5; possibly TRBD1 for D (6 bases). The CDR3 is made up of 16 amino acids. V gave up 4 bases and J gave up 0 bases, with 14 bases separating them. CDR1 and CDR2 from the germline V gene are SGHDT and YYEEEE. CDR3 amino acids: CASSMRDISSNQPQHF. The DNA of the CDR3 is TGTGCCAGCAGCATGAGGGACATCTCTAGCAATCAGCCCCAGCATTTT.

This clone was counted only a few times. The CDR3 DNA follows: TGTGCCAGCAGCCAAGACGGGGTGAACACTGAAGCTTTCTTT. It codes for CASSQDGVNTEAFF. The chain uses TRBV3-1 (or the pseudogene TRBV3-2) and TRBJ1-1; no clear D gene. The CDR3 loop spans 14 amino acids. Trimming shortened V by 0 bases and J by 0 bases, and 5 bases separated the two germline ends. Germline CDR1 is LGHDT and CDR2 is YNNKEL (reference sequence).

The V gene is TRBV12-3 or TRBV12-4, the J gene TRBJ1-2, with no clear D. Trimming left V 5 bases short and J 0 bases short, with 7 bases between. The CDR3 spans 13 residues. CDR3 in amino acids: CASSVDTNYGYTF. The CDR3 DNA is TGTGCCAGCAGTGTTGACACTAACTATGGCTACACCTTC.

The chain links TRBV11-2 to TRBJ1-6; no clear D gene. Germline values: CDR1 SGHAT, CDR2 FQNNGV. The CDR3 consists of 14 residues. Trimming shortened V by 5 bases and J by 8 bases, and 13 bases separated the two germline ends. CDR3 sequence: CASSPRPLHSPLHF. For the CDR3, the DNA is TGTGCCAGCAGCCCTAGACCTCTTCATTCACCCCTCCACTTT.

This clone was picked up one time. The chain links TRBV2 to TRBJ2-3; the D is unclear. The V end lost 3 bases, the J end lost 1 base, and 11 bases lay between the germline ends. Germline CDR1 is SNHLY and CDR2 is FYNNEI. This CDR3 spans 15 amino acids. The CDR3 loop reads CASSDDTVGTDTQYF. CDR3 coding DNA: TGTGCCAGCAGTGACGACACGGTGGGCACAGATACGCAGTATTTT.

The chain carries TRBV6-5 and TRBJ2-1; TRBD2 agrees at 11 bases. The V segment lost 6 bases and the J segment 7 bases; nucleotides outside the gene matches: 8. The CDR3 is 15 amino acids. The V gene's germline CDR1 is MNHEY and CDR2 SVGAGI. In DNA, the CDR3 is TGTGCCAGCAGCCCGGGGGCTAGCGGGAGGAATGAGCAGTTCTTC. Translation gives CASSPGASGRNEQFF.

Concerning this clone itself: One end of the junction fails to match germline, which may point to a read error. The chain is built from TRBV2 and TRBJ1-2; 9 bases map to TRBD1. Germline loops: CDR1 SNHLY, CDR2 FYNNEI. The CDR3 is 16 residues long. CDR3 in amino acids: CASSEWDREGNYGYIF. The CDR3 DNA reads as TGTGCCAGCAGTGAGTGGGACAGGGAGGGAAACTATGGCTACATCTTC.

The J gene is TRBJ1-2, the V gene TRBV27; 11 bases agree with TRBD1. CDR3 length: 17 amino acids. V was pared by 5 bases and J by 7 bases, with 15 bases of the junction left unmatched. Germline CDR1 is MNHEY and CDR2 is SMNVEV (reference sequence). The CDR3 DNA follows: TGTGCCAGCAGTACTCCCCCCGGAGGACAGGGGGCGCGTGGCTACACCTTC. This translates into CASSTPPGGQGARGYTF.

The chain has TRBV7-2 and TRBJ2-3; 9 bases are shared with TRBD1. This CDR3 is 14 amino acids long. With 5 bases clipped from V and 3 bases from J, the junction kept 3 bases outside the gene matches. Germline V CDR1 and CDR2: SGHTA, FQGNSA. This CDR3 reads CASSADRGTDTQYF. The CDR3 region has the DNA TGTGCCAGCAGCGCAGACAGGGGGACAGATACGCAGTATTTT.

The chain recombines TRBV18 with TRBJ2-1, with TRBD1 identical over 9 bases. The junction had 4 bases not matched to a gene; V was cut back by 4 bases and J by 6 bases. The CDR3 runs to 14 residues. Germline CDR1 reads KGHSH; CDR2 reads LQKENI. The CDR3 bases are TGTGCCAGCTCACGGCAGGGACAGGGCAATGAGCAGTTCTTC. Its protein is CASSRQGQGNEQFF.

V gene TRBV6-5 combines with J gene TRBJ1-5; TRBD1 aligns across 8 bases. V shed 7 bases and J 6 bases; nucleotides not matched to a gene: 5. Looked up from germline, CDR1 is MNHEY and CDR2 is SVGAGI. The CDR3 sequence is 13 residues long. The CDR3 here is CASTLTGVQPQHF. DNA for the CDR3: TGTGCCAGCACACTGACAGGGGTTCAGCCCCAGCATTTT.

The V call is TRBV5-5, the J call TRBJ2-7; a possible D gene is TRBD2 (6 bases). The CDR3 has 13 amino acids. CDR1 SGHKS and CDR2 YYEKEE come from the germline V gene (reference sequence). V was cut by 5 bases and J by 0 bases, with 9 bases left in between. In DNA, the CDR3 is TGTGCCAGCAGGCCCGGGAGCTCCTACGAGCAGTACTTC. Residues: CASRPGSSYEQYF. Complete variable domain (other parts from reference TRBV5-5 and TRBJ2-7): DAGVTQSPTHLIKTRGQQVTLRCSPISGHKSVSWYQQVLGQGPQFIFQYYEKEERGRGNFPDRFSARQFPNYSSELNVNALLLGDSALYLCASRPGSSYEQYFGPGTRLTVT.

The chain recombines TRBV9 with TRBJ2-1; TRBD2 aligns across 10 bases. This CDR3 comprises 17 residues. V lost 0 bases, J lost 6 bases, and 9 bases stayed unmatched. Germline V gene lookup returns CDR1 SGDLS and CDR2 YYNGEE. The CDR3 DNA sequence: TGTGCCAGCAGCGTAGCCTCAAGCGGGAGGGCCCTCAATGAGCAGTTCTTC. This sequence encodes CASSVASSGRALNEQFF.

This chain links TRBV11-2 with TRBJ2-2; maybe TRBD2 (5 bases). This CDR3 is 13 amino acids long. V shed 0 bases and J shed 13 bases, with 12 bases lying between them. Germline V gives CDR1 SGHAT, CDR2 FQNNGV. For the CDR3, the DNA is TGTGCCAGCAGCTTAGATAGGCTAGCAAGGCTGTTTTTT. Residues: CASSLDRLARLFF.

CDR3 nucleotides: TGTGCCAGCGTGGCAGGGGCCGAGACCCAGTACTTC. This translates into CASVAGAETQYF. The gene calls are TRBV2 and TRBJ2-5, with TRBD1 as a possible D gene (6 bases). The CDR3 sequence is 12 residues long. Germline V gene lookup returns CDR1 SNHLY and CDR2 FYNNEI. Trimming shortened V by 8 bases and J by 5 bases, and 12 bases separated the two germline ends.